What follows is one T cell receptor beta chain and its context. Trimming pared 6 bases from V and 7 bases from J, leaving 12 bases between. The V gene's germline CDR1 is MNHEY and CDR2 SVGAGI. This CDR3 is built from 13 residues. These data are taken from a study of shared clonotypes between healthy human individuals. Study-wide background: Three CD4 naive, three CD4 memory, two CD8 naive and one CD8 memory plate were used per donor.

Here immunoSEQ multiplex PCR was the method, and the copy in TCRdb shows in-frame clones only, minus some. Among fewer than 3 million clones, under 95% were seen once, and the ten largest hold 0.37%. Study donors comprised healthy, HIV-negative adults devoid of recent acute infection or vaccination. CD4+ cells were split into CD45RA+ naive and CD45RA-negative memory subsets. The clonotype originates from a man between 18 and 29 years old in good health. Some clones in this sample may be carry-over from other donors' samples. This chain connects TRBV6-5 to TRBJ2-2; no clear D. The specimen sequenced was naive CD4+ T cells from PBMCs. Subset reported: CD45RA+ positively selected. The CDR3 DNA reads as TGTGCCAGCAGACCTCCCGGCGTCGGGGAGCTGTTTTTT. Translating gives CASRPPGVGELFF.